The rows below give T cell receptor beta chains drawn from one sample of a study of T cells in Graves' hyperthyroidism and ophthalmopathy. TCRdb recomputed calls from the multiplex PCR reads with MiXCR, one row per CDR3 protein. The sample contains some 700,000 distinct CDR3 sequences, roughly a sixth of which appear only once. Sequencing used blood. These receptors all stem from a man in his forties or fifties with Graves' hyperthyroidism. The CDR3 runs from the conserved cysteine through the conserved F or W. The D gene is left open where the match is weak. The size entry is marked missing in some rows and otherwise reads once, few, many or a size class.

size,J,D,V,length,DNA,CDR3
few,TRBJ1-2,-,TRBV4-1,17,TGCGCCAGCAGCCAAGGATCGAATCAGGACGGCACCTATGGCTACACCTTC,CASSQGSNQDGTYGYTF
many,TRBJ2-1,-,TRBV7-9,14,TGTGCCAGCAGCCGACCGTCTCTTCGAAATGAGCAGTTCTTC,CASSRPSLRNEQFF
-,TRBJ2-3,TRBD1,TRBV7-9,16,TGTGCCAGCAGCCGGGGACAGGGGGTAATCACAGATACGCAGTATTTT,CASSRGQGVITDTQYF
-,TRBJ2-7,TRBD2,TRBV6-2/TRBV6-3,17,TGTGCCAGCAGGGGACTAGCGGGAGTTCTTGGGGGAAACGAGCAGTACTTC,CASRGLAGVLGGNEQYF
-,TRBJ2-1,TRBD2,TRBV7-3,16,TGTGCCAGCAGCTCGCACCAGCGGGGAGCCTACAATGAGCAGTTCTTC,CASSSHQRGAYNEQFF
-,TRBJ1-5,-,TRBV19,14,TGTGCCACCCGTGAGGGGATAGGCAATCAGCCCCAGCATTTT,CATREGIGNQPQHF
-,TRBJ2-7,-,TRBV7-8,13,TGTGCCAGCAGCTCCCCGGGTACCTACGAGCAGTACTTC,CASSSPGTYEQYF
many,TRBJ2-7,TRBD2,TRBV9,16,TGTGCCAGCAGCGTAGGTTCTGGCGGGAGAGCCTACGAGCAGTACTTC,CASSVGSGGRAYEQYF
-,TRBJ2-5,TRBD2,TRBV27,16,TGTGCGAGCGGCCTTATAACGGGAGGGCGTTTCGAGACCCAGTACTTC,CASGLITGGRFETQYF
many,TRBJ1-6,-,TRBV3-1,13,TGTGCCAGCAGCCAAGACGAGTATTCACCCCTCCACTTT,CASSQDEYSPLHF
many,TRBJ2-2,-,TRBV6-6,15,TGTGCCAGCAGTTACTCCCTGCCGAACACCGGGGAGCTGTTTTTT,CASSYSLPNTGELFF
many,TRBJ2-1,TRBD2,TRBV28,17,TGTGCCAGCAGTTCCCGCGTTGGTACGGGAGGAAACAATGAGCAGTTCTTC,CASSSRVGTGGNNEQFF
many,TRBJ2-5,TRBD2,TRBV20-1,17,TGCAGTGCTAGACCCTATGATAGCGGGAGCTCCCAAGAGACCCAGTACTTC,CSARPYDSGSSQETQYF
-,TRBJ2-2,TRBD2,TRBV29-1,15,TGCAGCGTTGTTAGCGGGAGGGCCGACACCGGGGAGCTGTTTTTT,CSVVSGRADTGELFF
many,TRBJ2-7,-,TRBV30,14,TGTGCCTGGAGTTACGGCAGAAGCTCCTACGAGCAGTACTTC,CAWSYGRSSYEQYF
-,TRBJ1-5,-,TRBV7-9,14,TGTGCCAGCAGCTTATCTCAGGTCGGCCAGCCCCAGCATTTT,CASSLSQVGQPQHF
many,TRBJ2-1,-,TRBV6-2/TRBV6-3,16,TGTGCCAGCAGTCGACCTCTCGAAAGCTCCTACAATGAGCAGTTCTTC,CASSRPLESSYNEQFF
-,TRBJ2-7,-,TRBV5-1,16,TGCGCCGGCAGCTTAGGTTCGGGGACAAGCTCCTACGAGCAGTACTTC,CAGSLGSGTSSYEQYF
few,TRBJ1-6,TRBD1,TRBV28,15,TGTGCCAGCAACCGGAAGGGGGCGAGGAATTCACCCCTCCACTTT,CASNRKGARNSPLHF
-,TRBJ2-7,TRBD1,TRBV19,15,TGTGCCAGTAGGACCTCGGGACAGGGGACCTACGAGCAGTACTTC,CASRTSGQGTYEQYF
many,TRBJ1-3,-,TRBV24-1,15,TGTGCCACCAGTGATTCCCGGACTGTTGGAAACACCATATATTTT,CATSDSRTVGNTIYF
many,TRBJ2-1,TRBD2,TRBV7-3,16,TGTGCCAGCAGCTTTGGACTAGCGGGGTCCTACAATGAGCAGTTCTTC,CASSFGLAGSYNEQFF
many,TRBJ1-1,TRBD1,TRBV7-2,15,TGTGCCAGCAGCGTGACGGGACAGGGGGTCACTGAAGCTTTCTTT,CASSVTGQGVTEAFF
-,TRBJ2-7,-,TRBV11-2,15,TGTGCCAGCAGCCCGTTTAGGGGGGGTCCGGACGAGCAGTACTTC,CASSPFRGGPDEQYF
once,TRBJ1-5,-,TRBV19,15,TGTGCCAGTAGTATATTTGGGGGACAAAATCAGCCCCAGCATTTT,CASSIFGGQNQPQHF
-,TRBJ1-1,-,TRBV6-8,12,TGTGCCAGCACCCAGGGGAACACTGAAGCTTTCTTT,CASTQGNTEAFF
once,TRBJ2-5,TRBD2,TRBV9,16,TGTGCCAGCAGGGGCCCGCCAGCGGGAGAGCAAGAGACCCAGTACTTC,CASRGPPAGEQETQYF
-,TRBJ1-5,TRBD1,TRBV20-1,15,TGCAGTGCTACCCCGGGACAGGCTGGCAATCAGCCCCAGCATTTT,CSATPGQAGNQPQHF
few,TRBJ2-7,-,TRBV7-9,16,TGTGCCAGCAGCCCGCGGGACCGGATGGATCTCTACGAGCAGTACTTC,CASSPRDRMDLYEQYF